Below, 9 T cell receptor beta chains from the same sample are listed, as sequenced in a study of CD8+CD57+ T cells in acquired aplastic anemia. An expansion of CD8+CD57+ cells by flow cytometry had been shown in patients chosen for sequencing. Profiling of TCR beta VDJ combinations and CDR3 sequences used genomic DNA as template. TCRdb fed the reads into MiXCR, producing one record per CDR3 protein. The sample has some 170,000 distinct CDR3 sequences, roughly 65% seen once. The sequencing input was sorted CD4+, CD8+, or CD8+CD57+ T cells (not recorded which) from PBMCs. The receptor set was obtained from a human donor with aplastic anemia.

There are many counts of this clonotype. The chain combines TRBV10-3 with TRBJ1-5; TRBD1 matches at 10 bases. Germline CDR1 is ENHRY and CDR2 is SYGVKD. Trimming removed 8 bases from V and 2 bases from J; junction bases left unmatched: 0. This CDR3 region has 13 residues. The CDR3 sequence: CAIGQGGNQPQHF. The CDR3 region has the DNA TGTGCCATCGGACAGGGGGGCAATCAGCCCCAGCATTTT.

The CDR3 DNA reads as TGTGCCAGCAGCTTAGGAGGACTGTACAATGAGCAGTTCTTC. Residues: CASSLGGLYNEQFF. This chain joins TRBV7-8 and TRBJ2-1, with a possible D match to TRBD2 (5 bases). The CDR3 length is 14 residues. The V and J ends lost 1 base and 4 bases respectively, with 8 bases between them. Germline V gene lookup returns CDR1 SGHVS and CDR2 FQNEAQ.

This clonotype has just a few counts. This chain links TRBV20-1 with TRBJ2-7, with D perhaps assigned TRBD1 or TRBD2 (5 bases each). V gave up 4 bases and J gave up 2 bases, with 15 bases separating them. Germline CDR1 reads DFQATT; CDR2 reads SNEGSKA (reference sequence). This CDR3 is built from 14 residues. The CDR3 sequence is CSATDGREPYEQYF. The CDR3 DNA is TGCAGTGCTACGGACGGCAGGGAGCCCTACGAGCAGTACTTC.

The rearrangement joins TRBV25-1 to TRBJ2-1, with 8 positions matching TRBD1. From germline, CDR1 is MGHDK and CDR2 SYGVNS. V lost 5 bases and J lost 7; bases outside the gene matches: 4. The CDR3 totals 13 residues. CDR3 region: CASSWTGRNEQFF. The CDR3 nucleotides read TGTGCCAGCAGTTGGACAGGGAGGAATGAGCAGTTCTTC.

This clonotype has only one observation. The chain joins TRBV6-5 to TRBJ1-2; D not resolved. The germline V gene encodes CDR1 MNHEY and CDR2 SVGAGI. This CDR3 has 12 residues. V lost 10 bases and J 2 bases, leaving 11 bases between the germline ends. This chain's CDR3 is CATITVNYGYTF. The DNA for the CDR3 is TGTGCCACCATAACAGTGAACTATGGCTACACCTTC.

This clonotype was seen once. The V and J genes are TRBV6-5 and TRBJ1-5; no clear D. This CDR3 is 14 amino acids long. V shed 6 bases and J shed 0 bases, with 9 bases lying between them. Germline V gene lookup returns CDR1 MNHEY and CDR2 SVGAGI. The CDR3 DNA sequence: TGTGCCAGCAGGGGCGAGGATAGCAATCAGCCCCAGCATTTT. The encoded protein is CASRGEDSNQPQHF.

The chain is built from TRBV10-2 and TRBJ2-7, with TRBD2 identical over 7 bases. CDR3 length: 12 amino acids. In germline, CDR1 is WSHSY, CDR2 SAAADI. After removal of 9 bases from V and 3 bases from J, the junction contained 5 bases not matched to a gene. The CDR3 coding sequence is TGCGCCAGTGTGAGCGGGAACTACGAGCAGTACTTC. Protein product: CASVSGNYEQYF.

The chain joins TRBV20-1 to TRBJ2-3, with D perhaps TRBD1 (5 bases). Germline CDR1 DFQATT, CDR2 SNEGSKA (reference sequence). V was cut by 1 base and J by 4 bases, with 9 bases left in between. There are 13 residues in the CDR3. Written as DNA, the CDR3 is TGCAGTGCTAGAGTGGTAGGGGCAGATACGCAGTATTTT. This gives the protein CSARVVGADTQYF.

This clonotype was observed a few times. The chain combines TRBV29-1 with TRBJ1-2; D uncertain. The CDR3 contains 12 residues. Trimming stripped 0 bases from V and 4 bases from J, with 6 bases between. Germline V CDR1 and CDR2: SQVTM, ANQGSEA. In DNA form, the CDR3 reads TGCAGCGTTGAAGAAGGCAGCTATGGCTACACCTTC. Translated, it gives CSVEEGSYGYTF. Filled out from reference TRBV29-1 and TRBJ1-2, the complete variable domain reads SAVISQKPSRDICQRGTSLTIQCQVDSQVTMMFWYRQQPGQSLTLIATANQGSEATYESGFVIDKFPISRPNLTFSTLTVSNMSPEDSSIYLCSVEEGSYGYTFGSGTRLTVV.